What follows describes a single T cell receptor beta chain. V lost 0 bases and J 2 bases, leaving 13 bases between the germline ends. CDR1 and CDR2 from the germline V gene are SGHDN and FVKESK. This CDR3 is 16 amino acids long. Assay used: immunoSEQ multiplex PCR; TCRdb lists only in-frame clones, some missing. The sample shows 89,000 or so clones, about 82% of them seen only once. These data are taken from a study of blood T cell repertoires in COVID-19. About the study: Specimens from acute and convalescent COVID-19 originated in the United States, Italy and Spain.

The chain couples TRBV14 to TRBJ1-2, with unresolved D. Sequencing input: peripheral blood. The clonotype originates from a man aged 45-65 years with active COVID-19. CDR3 sequence: CASSQDLGQVNYGYTF. CDR3 coding DNA: TGTGCCAGCAGCCAAGATCTTGGTCAGGTCAACTATGGCTACACCTTC.